The 24 T cell receptor beta chains presented below share a single source sample, sequenced in a study of post-analysis software for immune sequencing data. Points from the study as a whole: Elevated frequency relative to controls characterized several TRBV segments in patients, TRBV5-6, TRBV5-1 and TRBV20-1 among them.

No cognate antigen is known for these TCRs. cDNA libraries of TCR beta carried unique molecular identifiers. TCRdb reprocessed the PCR reads with MiXCR, giving one entry per CDR3 protein. The sample records roughly 800,000 distinct CDR3 sequences, 46% being singletons. Sample: blood. The origin of the receptors is a girl aged 10-17 years with multiple sclerosis.

The gene calls are TRBV9 and TRBJ1-2; D not certain. Germline V gene sequence: CDR1 SGDLS, CDR2 YYNGEE. The CDR3 consists of 18 residues. Trimming stripped 0 bases from V and 4 bases from J, with 22 bases between. The CDR3 coding sequence is TGTGCCAGCAGCGTAGATTTCCGAAGTCTCGGGCCCCCCTATGGCTACACCTTC. Translated: CASSVDFRSLGPPYGYTF.

This clonotype was detected a few times. The genes are TRBV13 and TRBJ2-1, with 7 positions matching TRBD2. CDR1 PRHDT and CDR2 FYEKMQ come from the germline V gene (reference sequence). This CDR3 is built from 15 residues. V lost 5 bases, J lost 6 bases, and 10 bases stayed unmatched. The CDR3 loop is CASSPRDYPINEQFF. In DNA, the CDR3 is TGTGCCAGCAGCCCCCGGGACTATCCTATCAATGAGCAGTTCTTC.

The chain joins TRBV20-1 to TRBJ2-7, with D possibly being TRBD1 (5 bases). This CDR3 is 10 amino acids long. V lost 1 base and J 10 bases, leaving 8 bases between the germline ends. The germline CDR1 and CDR2 sequences are DFQATT and SNEGSKA (reference sequence). The CDR3 here is CSARVQGQYF. The CDR3, as DNA: TGCAGTGCTAGAGTCCAGGGCCAGTACTTC.

The rearrangement joins TRBV4-1 to TRBJ1-5; a possible D gene is TRBD1 (5 bases). Germline CDR1 MGHRA, CDR2 YSYEKL. Trimming shortened V by 3 bases and J by 4 bases, and 10 bases separated the two germline ends. This CDR3 has 14 residues. CDR3 in DNA: TGCGCCAGCAGCCAGGAGGGGCCTAATCAGCCCCAGCATTTT. This gives the protein CASSQEGPNQPQHF.

The chain links TRBV27 to TRBJ2-3; 13 nucleotides align to TRBD2. CDR1 MNHEY and CDR2 SMNVEV come from the germline V gene (reference sequence). There are 17 residues in the CDR3. J lost 2 bases, V lost 5 bases, and 7 bases had no gene match. The CDR3 protein is CASSRKGLAGVTDTQYF. CDR3 nucleotides: TGTGCCAGCAGTCGAAAAGGACTAGCGGGAGTCACAGATACGCAGTATTTT.

The chain has TRBV19 and TRBJ2-5, with D possibly TRBD2 on 5 matching bases. The J call could be wrong; TRBJ2-7 is a better fit for the DNA end. Germline V gene lookup returns CDR1 LNHDA and CDR2 SQIVND (reference sequence). The CDR3 length is 12 residues. The CDR3 region is CASSIGGDEQYF. In DNA, the CDR3 is TGTGCCAGTAGTATAGGGGGAGACGAGCAGTACTTC.

The V gene is TRBV6-1, the J gene TRBJ2-1, with 7 bases fitting TRBD1. Trimming at V came to 5 bases and at J to 8 bases, leaving 6 bases not matched to a gene. Germline values: CDR1 MNHNS, CDR2 SASEGT. The length of the CDR3 is 13 residues. The CDR3 sequence is CASSRTGGDEQFF. The CDR3 DNA sequence: TGTGCCAGCAGTAGGACAGGCGGCGATGAGCAGTTCTTC.

The rearrangement links TRBV5-1 to TRBJ2-7; D possibly corresponds to TRBD1 (5 bases). Germline assignment: CDR1 SGHRS and CDR2 YFSETQ. CDR3 length equals 16 residues. The V and J ends lost 2 bases and 3 bases respectively, with 18 bases between them. This CDR3 is CASSFTDNRILYEQYF. The CDR3 bases are TGCGCCAGCAGCTTTACCGACAACAGGATCCTCTACGAGCAGTACTTC.

About this clonotype: A junction end diverges from the germline sequence, so it may reflect a read error. The chain carries TRBV7-9 and TRBJ2-6; 8 bases are shared with TRBD1. This CDR3 spans 17 amino acids. Per the germline V gene, CDR1 is SEHNR and CDR2 is FQNEAQ (reference sequence). The CDR3 is CASSPGTGLSGANVRTF. The CDR3 DNA reads as TGTGCCAGCAGCCCAGGGACAGGTCTCTCTGGGGCCAACGTCCGGACTTTC.

This sequence joins TRBV5-1 and TRBJ2-3; 12 positions agree with TRBD2. CDR1 and CDR2 from the germline V gene are SGHRS and YFSETQ. The V and J ends lost 3 bases and 5 bases, in that order; junction bases with no gene match: 7. The CDR3 is made up of 16 amino acids. The CDR3 DNA follows: TGCGCCAGCAGCTCATCTAGCGGGAGGGCCGTAGATACGCAGTATTTT. Translating it yields CASSSSSGRAVDTQYF.

The J gene is TRBJ2-3, the V gene TRBV15; 7 bases match TRBD2. This CDR3 has 12 amino acids. The V and J ends lost 1 base and 11 bases, in that order; junction bases with no gene match: 3. Germline V CDR1 and CDR2: LNHNV, YYDKDF (reference sequence). The CDR3 here is CATSRGGRGQYF. In DNA, the CDR3 is TGTGCCACCAGCAGAGGTGGGAGGGGGCAGTATTTT.

This rearrangement joins TRBV4-2 to TRBJ2-3; 12 bases align to TRBD2. The CDR3 is 16 residues long. Germline assignment: CDR1 LGHNA and CDR2 YNFKEQ. V gave up 1 base and J gave up 4 bases; unmatched junction bases: 3. The CDR3 spells CASSQGGLAGSDTQYF. CDR3 coding DNA: TGTGCCAGCAGCCAAGGAGGACTAGCGGGGTCAGATACGCAGTATTTT.

The rearrangement links TRBV6-2 or TRBV6-3 to TRBJ1-6; no clear D. The CDR3 has 14 amino acids. Germline V gives CDR1 MNHEY, CDR2 SVGEGT. The V and J ends lost 2 bases and 7 bases respectively, with 9 bases between them. The chain's CDR3 is CASSYLQQNSPLHF. The DNA of the CDR3 is TGTGCCAGCAGTTACCTACAGCAGAATTCACCCCTCCACTTT.

The V gene is TRBV7-9, the J gene TRBJ2-3, with 8 nucleotides matching TRBD2. CDR1 and CDR2 from the germline V gene are SEHNR and FQNEAQ (reference sequence). The length of the CDR3 is 16 residues. The ends lost 8 bases at V and 5 bases at J; junction bases unmatched: 15. CDR3 bases: TGTGCCAGCGCCTCAAATTGGCGGGAGGCAAAAGATACGCAGTATTTT. Encoded protein: CASASNWREAKDTQYF.

This chain links TRBV4-2 with TRBJ2-1; possible D gene TRBD1, 6 bases. Germline lookup yields CDR1 LGHNA and CDR2 YNFKEQ. The CDR3 spans 15 residues. V lost 1 base and J 1 base, leaving 8 bases between the germline ends. The CDR3 loop is CASSQGTASYNEQFF. In nucleotides, the CDR3 is TGTGCCAGCAGCCAAGGGACAGCATCCTACAATGAGCAGTTCTTC.

V and J are TRBV29-1 and TRBJ2-1; possible D gene TRBD2, 5 bases. V lost 2 bases and J lost 9, with 14 bases in between. Germline CDR1 is SQVTM and CDR2 is ANQGSEA. The CDR3 is 13 amino acids. This CDR3 is CSVESRGLVEQFF. For the CDR3, the DNA is TGCAGCGTTGAAAGTAGAGGGTTGGTTGAGCAGTTCTTC.

V is TRBV7-9 and J is TRBJ2-5; D may correspond to TRBD1 or TRBD2 (6 bases each). The CDR3 sequence is 16 residues long. Trimming shortened V by 5 bases and J by 0 bases, and 16 bases separated the two germline ends. The germline gives CDR1 SEHNR, CDR2 FQNEAQ (reference sequence). CDR3 DNA: TGTGCCAGCAGCCTAGGGGGACTTACGTACCAAGAGACCCAGTACTTC. Its translation is CASSLGGLTYQETQYF.

This clonotype has more than one count but fewer than ten. J is TRBJ2-3 and V is TRBV5-8, with 9 bases that match TRBD2. The J segment lost 3 bases and the V segment lost 1 base, leaving 6 bases of the junction unmatched. CDR3 length: 16 amino acids. Germline CDR1 and CDR2: SGHTS and YDEGEE. CDR3 DNA sequence: TGTGCCAGCAGCTTGTCCAGGGGACTAGCTACAGATACGCAGTATTTT. Its protein is CASSLSRGLATDTQYF.

This clonotype has more than one count but fewer than ten. V and J are TRBV20-1 and TRBJ2-1; 9 nucleotides match TRBD2. Per germline, CDR1 DFQATT and CDR2 SNEGSKA (reference sequence). V was pared by 0 bases and J by 6 bases, with 9 bases of the junction left unmatched. The CDR3 extends over 16 amino acids. As DNA, the CDR3 is TGCAGTGCTAGAGAACTCACGGGACTAGCAAGCAATGAGCAGTTCTTC. Amino acid sequence: CSARELTGLASNEQFF.

The V call is TRBV9, the J call TRBJ2-3, with D maybe TRBD2 (6 bases). This CDR3 is built from 15 residues. Per germline, CDR1 SGDLS and CDR2 YYNGEE. Trimming removed 0 bases at V and 4 bases at J, with 12 bases between. As DNA, the CDR3 is TGTGCCAGCAGCGTAGCGGGAGCTGAACCAGATACGCAGTATTTT. Protein product: CASSVAGAEPDTQYF.

There are a few counts of this clonotype. The chain is built from TRBV3-1 and TRBJ2-4; tentatively, D is TRBD2 (6 bases). The CDR3 length is 12 residues. V lost 5 bases and J lost 9, with 11 bases in between. Germline-derived CDR1 and CDR2 are LGHDT and YNNKEL (reference sequence). CDR3 nucleotide sequence: TGTGCCAGCAGCGGCGGGGAGAGCATTCAGTACTTC. This translates into CASSGGESIQYF.

This chain uses TRBV11-2 with TRBJ2-3, with 12 bases lining up with TRBD2. CDR3 length: 22 amino acids. Germline CDR1 reads SGHAT; CDR2 reads FQNNGV. The J segment lost 2 bases and the V segment lost 3 bases, leaving 21 bases of the junction unmatched. CDR3 loop: CASSFSRHLGLAGGPSTDTQYF. The CDR3 DNA reads as TGTGCCAGCAGCTTTTCTCGACACTTGGGGCTAGCGGGAGGGCCTTCCACAGATACGCAGTATTTT.

In its sample, this clonotype was seen once. The DNA of the CDR3 is TGTGCCATCAGAGGAAACCGGGACAGAACCGATCTATCTGGAAACACCATATATTTT. Protein product: CAIRGNRDRTDLSGNTIYF. V usage is TRBV10-3 and J usage is TRBJ1-3, with 7 bases fitting TRBD1. The CDR3 is made up of 19 amino acids. Losses at the gene ends were 6 bases for V and 1 base for J; bases not matched to a gene: 18. Germline CDR1 ENHRY, CDR2 SYGVKD.

The sample holds a few counts of this clonotype. V usage is TRBV6-2 or TRBV6-3 and J usage is TRBJ1-5; TRBD1 matches 9 bases. From germline, CDR1 is MNHEY and CDR2 SVGEGT. The CDR3 length is 13 residues. The trim removed 6 bases at V and 7 bases at J, leaving 4 bases unmatched. In nucleotides, the CDR3 is TGTGCCAGCAGCCGGACAGGGGAACAGCCCCAGCATTTT. As protein: CASSRTGEQPQHF.